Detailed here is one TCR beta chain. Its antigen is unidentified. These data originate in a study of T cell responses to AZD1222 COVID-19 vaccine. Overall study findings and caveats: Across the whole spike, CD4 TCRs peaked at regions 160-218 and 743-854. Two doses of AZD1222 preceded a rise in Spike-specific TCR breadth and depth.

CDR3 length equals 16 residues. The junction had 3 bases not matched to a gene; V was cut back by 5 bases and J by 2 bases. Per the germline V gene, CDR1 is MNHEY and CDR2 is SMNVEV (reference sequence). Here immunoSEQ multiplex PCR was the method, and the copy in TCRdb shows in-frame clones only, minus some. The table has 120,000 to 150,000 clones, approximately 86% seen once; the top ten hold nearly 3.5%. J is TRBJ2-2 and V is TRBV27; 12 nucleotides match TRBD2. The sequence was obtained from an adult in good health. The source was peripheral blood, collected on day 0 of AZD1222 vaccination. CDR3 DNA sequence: TGTGCCAGCAGTCCTAGCGGGAGGGCAAACACCGGGGAGCTGTTTTTT. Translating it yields CASSPSGRANTGELFF.